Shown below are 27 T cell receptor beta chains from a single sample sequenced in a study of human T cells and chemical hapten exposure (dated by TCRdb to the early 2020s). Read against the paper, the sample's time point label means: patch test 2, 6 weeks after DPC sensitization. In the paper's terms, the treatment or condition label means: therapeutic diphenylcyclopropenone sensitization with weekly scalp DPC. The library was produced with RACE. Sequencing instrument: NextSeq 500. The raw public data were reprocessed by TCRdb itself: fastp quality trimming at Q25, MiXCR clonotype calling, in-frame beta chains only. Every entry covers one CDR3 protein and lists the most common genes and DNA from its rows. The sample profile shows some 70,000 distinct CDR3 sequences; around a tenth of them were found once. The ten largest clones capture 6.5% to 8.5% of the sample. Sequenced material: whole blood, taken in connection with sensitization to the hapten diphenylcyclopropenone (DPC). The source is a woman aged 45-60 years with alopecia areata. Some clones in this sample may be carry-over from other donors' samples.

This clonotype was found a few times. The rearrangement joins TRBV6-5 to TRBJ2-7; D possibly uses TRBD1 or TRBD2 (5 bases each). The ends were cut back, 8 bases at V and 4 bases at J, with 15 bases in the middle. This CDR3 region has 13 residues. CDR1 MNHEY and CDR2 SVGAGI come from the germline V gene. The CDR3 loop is CASATGLGYEQYF. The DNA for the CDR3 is TGTGCCAGCGCGACGGGGCTCGGGTACGAGCAGTACTTC.

The CDR3 is CASSPLLAGATDTQYF. Here the CDR3 DNA reads TGTGCCAGCAGCCCCCTGCTAGCGGGAGCCACAGATACGCAGTATTTT. This chain links TRBV14 with TRBJ2-3; TRBD2 aligns across 10 bases. The V and J ends lost 4 bases and 2 bases, in that order; junction bases with no gene match: 6. The CDR3 is 16 residues long. Per germline, CDR1 SGHDN and CDR2 FVKESK.

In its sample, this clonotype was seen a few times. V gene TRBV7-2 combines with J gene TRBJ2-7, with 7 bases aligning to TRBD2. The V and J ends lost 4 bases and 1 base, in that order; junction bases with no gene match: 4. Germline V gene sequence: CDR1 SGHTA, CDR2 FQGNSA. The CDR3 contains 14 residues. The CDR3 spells CASSSRTSSYEQYF. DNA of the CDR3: TGTGCCAGCAGCTCGAGGACTAGTTCCTACGAGCAGTACTTC.

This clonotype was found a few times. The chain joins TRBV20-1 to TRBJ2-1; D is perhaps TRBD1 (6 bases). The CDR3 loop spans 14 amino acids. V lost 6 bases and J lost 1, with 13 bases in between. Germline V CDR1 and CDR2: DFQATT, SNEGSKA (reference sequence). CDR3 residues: CSAMNRASYNEQFF. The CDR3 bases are TGCAGTGCCATGAACAGGGCATCCTACAATGAGCAGTTCTTC.

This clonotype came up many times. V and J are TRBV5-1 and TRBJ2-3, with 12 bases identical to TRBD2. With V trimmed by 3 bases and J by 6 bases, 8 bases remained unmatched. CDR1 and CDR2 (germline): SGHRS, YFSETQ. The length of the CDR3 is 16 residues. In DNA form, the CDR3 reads TGCGCCAGCAGCTCTACTAGCGGGAGGTCCGGGGATACGCAGTATTTT. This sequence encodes CASSSTSGRSGDTQYF.

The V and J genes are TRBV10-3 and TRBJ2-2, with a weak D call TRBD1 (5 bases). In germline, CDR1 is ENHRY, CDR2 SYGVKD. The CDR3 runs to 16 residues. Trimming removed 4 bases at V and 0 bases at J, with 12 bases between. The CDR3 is CAISAEDSSNTGELFF. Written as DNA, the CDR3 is TGTGCCATCAGTGCCGAAGACAGTTCGAACACCGGGGAGCTGTTTTTT.

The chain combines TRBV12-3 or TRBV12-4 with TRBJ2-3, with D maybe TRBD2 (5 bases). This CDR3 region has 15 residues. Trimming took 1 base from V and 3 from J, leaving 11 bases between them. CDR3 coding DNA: TGTGCCAGCAGTTTAGGGGGAGTGTTAACAGATACGCAGTATTTT. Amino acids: CASSLGGVLTDTQYF.

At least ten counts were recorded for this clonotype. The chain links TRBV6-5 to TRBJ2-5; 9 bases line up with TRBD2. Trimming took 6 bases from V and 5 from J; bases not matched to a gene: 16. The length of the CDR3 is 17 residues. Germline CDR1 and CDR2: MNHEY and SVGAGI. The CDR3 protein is CASSLDLAGARLETQYF. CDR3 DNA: TGTGCCAGCAGCCTCGACTTAGCGGGAGCGAGGCTGGAGACCCAGTACTTC.

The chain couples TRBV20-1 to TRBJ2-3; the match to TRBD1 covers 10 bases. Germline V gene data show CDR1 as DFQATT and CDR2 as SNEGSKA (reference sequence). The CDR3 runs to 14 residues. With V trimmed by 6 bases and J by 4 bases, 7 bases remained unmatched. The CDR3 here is CSASDRGRADTQYF. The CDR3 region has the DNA TGCAGTGCCTCTGACAGGGGGCGGGCAGATACGCAGTATTTT.

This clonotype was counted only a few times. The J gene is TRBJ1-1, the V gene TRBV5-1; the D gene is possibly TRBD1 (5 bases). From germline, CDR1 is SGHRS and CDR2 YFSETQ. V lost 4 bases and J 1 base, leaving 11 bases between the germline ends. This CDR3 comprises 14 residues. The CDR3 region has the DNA TGCGCCAGCAGCCCAGGGCCCGCGAACACTGAAGCTTTCTTT. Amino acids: CASSPGPANTEAFF.

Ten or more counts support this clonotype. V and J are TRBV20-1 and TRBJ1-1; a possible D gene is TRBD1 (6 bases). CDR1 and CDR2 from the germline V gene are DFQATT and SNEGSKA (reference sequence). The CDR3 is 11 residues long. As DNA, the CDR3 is TGCACCCTCGGGGGGCCGACTGAAGCTTTCTTT. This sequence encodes CTLGGPTEAFF.

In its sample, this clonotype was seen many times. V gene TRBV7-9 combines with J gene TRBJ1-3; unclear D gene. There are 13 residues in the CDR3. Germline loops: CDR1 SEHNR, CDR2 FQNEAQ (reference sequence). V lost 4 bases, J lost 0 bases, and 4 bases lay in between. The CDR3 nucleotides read TGTGCCAGCAGCTCCGGCTCTGGAAACACCATATATTTT. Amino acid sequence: CASSSGSGNTIYF.

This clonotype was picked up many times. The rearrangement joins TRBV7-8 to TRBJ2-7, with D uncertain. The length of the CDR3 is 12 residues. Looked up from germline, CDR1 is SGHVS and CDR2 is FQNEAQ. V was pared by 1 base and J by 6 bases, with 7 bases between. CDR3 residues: CASSLGGSEQYF. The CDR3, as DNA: TGTGCCAGCAGCTTAGGGGGATCCGAGCAGTACTTC.

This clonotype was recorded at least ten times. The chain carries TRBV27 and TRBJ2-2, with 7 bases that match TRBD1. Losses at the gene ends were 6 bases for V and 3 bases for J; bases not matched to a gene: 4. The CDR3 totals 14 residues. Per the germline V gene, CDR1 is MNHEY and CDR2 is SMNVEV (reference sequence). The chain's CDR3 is CASRTGRYTGELFF. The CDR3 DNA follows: TGTGCCAGCAGGACAGGGCGGTACACCGGGGAGCTGTTTTTT.

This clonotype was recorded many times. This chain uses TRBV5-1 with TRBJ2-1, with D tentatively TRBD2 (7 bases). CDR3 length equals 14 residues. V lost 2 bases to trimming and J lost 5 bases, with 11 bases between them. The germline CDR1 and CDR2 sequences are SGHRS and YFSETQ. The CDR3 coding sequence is TGCGCCAGCAGCTTACAGGGAGGGAACAATGAGCAGTTCTTC. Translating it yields CASSLQGGNNEQFF.

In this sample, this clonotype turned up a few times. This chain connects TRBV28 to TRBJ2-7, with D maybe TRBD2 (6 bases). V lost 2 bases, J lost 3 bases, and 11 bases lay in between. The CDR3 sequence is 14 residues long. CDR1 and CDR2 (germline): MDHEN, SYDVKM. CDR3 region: CASSLGREVYEQYF. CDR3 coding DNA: TGTGCCAGCAGTTTAGGGCGGGAAGTCTACGAGCAGTACTTC.

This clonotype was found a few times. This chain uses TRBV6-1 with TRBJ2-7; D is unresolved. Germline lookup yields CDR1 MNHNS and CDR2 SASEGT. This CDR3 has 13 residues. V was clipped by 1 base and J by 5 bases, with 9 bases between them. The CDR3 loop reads CASSEGLRHEQYF. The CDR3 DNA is TGTGCCAGCAGTGAAGGGCTTCGGCACGAGCAGTACTTC.

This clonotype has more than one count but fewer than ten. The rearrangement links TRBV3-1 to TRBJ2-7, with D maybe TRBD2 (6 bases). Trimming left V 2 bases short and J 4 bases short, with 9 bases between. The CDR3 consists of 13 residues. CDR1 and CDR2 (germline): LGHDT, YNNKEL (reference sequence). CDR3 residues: CASSQLASYEQYF. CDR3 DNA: TGTGCCAGCAGCCAACTAGCGTCGTACGAGCAGTACTTC.

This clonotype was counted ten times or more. CDR3: CASSGRGPGEAFF. The CDR3 bases are TGTGCCAGCAGCGGTAGGGGGCCCGGTGAAGCTTTCTTT. V gene TRBV7-8 combines with J gene TRBJ1-1, with TRBD1 matching over 7 bases. V shed 5 bases and J 7 bases; nucleotides not matched to a gene: 7. The CDR3 runs 13 residues. From germline, CDR1 is SGHVS and CDR2 FQNEAQ.

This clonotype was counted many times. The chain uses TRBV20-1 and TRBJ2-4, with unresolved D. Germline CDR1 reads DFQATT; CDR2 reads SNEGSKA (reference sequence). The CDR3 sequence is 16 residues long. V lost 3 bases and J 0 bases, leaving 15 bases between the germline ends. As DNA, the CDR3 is TGCAGTGCTAGCAAGCAGCCTACCGAAGCCAAAAACATTCAGTACTTC. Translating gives CSASKQPTEAKNIQYF.

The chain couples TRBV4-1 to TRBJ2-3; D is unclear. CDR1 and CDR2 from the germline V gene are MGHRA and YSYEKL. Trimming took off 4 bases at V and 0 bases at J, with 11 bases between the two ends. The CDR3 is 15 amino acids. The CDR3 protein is CASSPRNPSTDTQYF. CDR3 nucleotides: TGCGCCAGCAGCCCACGGAACCCGAGCACAGATACGCAGTATTTT.

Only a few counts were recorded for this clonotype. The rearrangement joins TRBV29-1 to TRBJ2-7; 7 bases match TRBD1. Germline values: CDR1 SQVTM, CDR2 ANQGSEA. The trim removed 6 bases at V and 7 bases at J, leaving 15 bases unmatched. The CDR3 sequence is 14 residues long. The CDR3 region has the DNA TGCAGCGTCCCGAAAGGGACAGACCCTAGAGAGCAGTACTTC. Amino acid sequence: CSVPKGTDPREQYF.

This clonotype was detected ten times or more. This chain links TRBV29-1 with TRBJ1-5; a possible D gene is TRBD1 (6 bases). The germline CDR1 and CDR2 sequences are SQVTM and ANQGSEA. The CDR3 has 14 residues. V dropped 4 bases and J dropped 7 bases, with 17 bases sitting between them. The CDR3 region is CSVANRDPRQPQHF. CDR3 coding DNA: TGCAGCGTTGCAAACAGGGACCCCAGGCAGCCCCAGCATTTT. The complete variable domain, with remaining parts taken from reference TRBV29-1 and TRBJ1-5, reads SAVISQKPSRDICQRGTSLTIQCQVDSQVTMMFWYRQQPGQSLTLIATANQGSEATYESGFVIDKFPISRPNLTFSTLTVSNMSPEDSSIYLCSVANRDPRQPQHFGDGTRLSIL.

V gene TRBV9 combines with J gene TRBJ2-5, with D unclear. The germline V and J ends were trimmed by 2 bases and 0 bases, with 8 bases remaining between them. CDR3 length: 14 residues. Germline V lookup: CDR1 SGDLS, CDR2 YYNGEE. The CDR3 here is CASSVRPNQETQYF. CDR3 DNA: TGTGCCAGCAGCGTGCGACCGAACCAAGAGACCCAGTACTTC. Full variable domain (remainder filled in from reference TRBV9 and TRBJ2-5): DSGVTQTPKHLITATGQRVTLRCSPRSGDLSVYWYQQSLDQGLQFLIQYYNGEERAKGNILERFSAQQFPDLHSELNLSSLELGDSALYFCASSVRPNQETQYFGPGTRLLVL.

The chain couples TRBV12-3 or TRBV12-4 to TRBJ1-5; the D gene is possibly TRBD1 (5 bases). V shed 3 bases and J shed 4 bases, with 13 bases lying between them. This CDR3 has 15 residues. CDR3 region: CASSFRRGDNQPQHF. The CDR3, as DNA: TGTGCCAGCAGTTTTCGTAGGGGAGATAATCAGCCCCAGCATTTT.

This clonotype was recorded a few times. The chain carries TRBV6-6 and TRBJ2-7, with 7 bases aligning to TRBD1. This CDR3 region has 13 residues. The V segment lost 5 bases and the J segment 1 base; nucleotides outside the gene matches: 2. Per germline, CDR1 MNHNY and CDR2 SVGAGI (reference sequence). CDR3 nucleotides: TGTGCCAGCAGTAAACAGGGGTCCTACGAGCAGTACTTC. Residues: CASSKQGSYEQYF.

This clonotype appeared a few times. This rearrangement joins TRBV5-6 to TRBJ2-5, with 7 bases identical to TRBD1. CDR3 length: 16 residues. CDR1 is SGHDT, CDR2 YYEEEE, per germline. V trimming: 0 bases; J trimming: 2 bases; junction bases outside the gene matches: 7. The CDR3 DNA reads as TGTGCCAGCAGCTTGGGTCAGGGGGACCCGCAAGAGACCCAGTACTTC. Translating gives CASSLGQGDPQETQYF.